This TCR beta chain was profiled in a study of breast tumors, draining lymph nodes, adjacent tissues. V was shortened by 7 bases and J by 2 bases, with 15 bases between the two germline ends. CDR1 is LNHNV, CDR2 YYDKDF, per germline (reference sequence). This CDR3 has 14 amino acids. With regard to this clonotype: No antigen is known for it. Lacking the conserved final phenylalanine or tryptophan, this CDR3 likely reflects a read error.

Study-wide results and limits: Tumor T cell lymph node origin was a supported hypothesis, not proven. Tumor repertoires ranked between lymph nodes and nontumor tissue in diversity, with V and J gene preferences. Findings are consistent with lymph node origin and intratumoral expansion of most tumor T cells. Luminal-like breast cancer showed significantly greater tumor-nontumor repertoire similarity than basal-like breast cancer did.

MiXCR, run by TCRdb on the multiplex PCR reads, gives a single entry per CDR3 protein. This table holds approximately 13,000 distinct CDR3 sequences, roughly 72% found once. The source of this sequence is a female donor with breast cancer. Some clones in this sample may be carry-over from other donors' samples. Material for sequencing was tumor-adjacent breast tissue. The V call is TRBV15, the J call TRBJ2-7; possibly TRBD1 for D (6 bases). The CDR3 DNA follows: TGTGCCACCAAGGACAGCACTTTACCCTACGAGCAGTACATC. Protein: CATKDSTLPYEQYI.